The 32 T cell receptor beta chains reported below all come from one sample, sequenced in a study of blood T cell repertoires in COVID-19. The table came from immunoSEQ multiplex PCR; TCRdb's copy has only in-frame clones and leaves some out. This table holds 200,000 to 250,000 clones, roughly nine tenths found once. Sequences were obtained from PBMCs or T cells enriched from blood (not recorded which). These receptors all come from a woman in her twenties or thirties who had recovered from COVID-19.

V usage is TRBV9 and J usage is TRBJ2-1, with 8 bases fitting TRBD2. V gave up 6 bases and J gave up 4 bases; unmatched junction bases: 9. In germline, CDR1 is SGDLS, CDR2 YYNGEE. CDR3 length: 15 residues. CDR3 protein: CASTGGGASYNEQFF. In nucleotides, the CDR3 is TGTGCCAGCACCGGGGGGGGCGCGTCGTACAATGAGCAGTTCTTC.

In its sample, this clone was seen once. CDR3 bases: TGTGCCAGCAGCTTGACTGGACAGGTCGGAGGCTACACCTTC. This translates into CASSLTGQVGGYTF. This chain links TRBV5-4 with TRBJ1-2; 7 bases line up with TRBD1. V gave up 1 base and J gave up 8 bases; unmatched junction bases: 8. The CDR3 is 14 amino acids. The V gene's germline CDR1 is SGHNT and CDR2 YYREEE (reference sequence). The full variable domain, rest sourced from reference TRBV5-4 and TRBJ1-2, is ETGVTQSPTHLIKTRGQQVTLRCSSQSGHNTVSWYQQALGQGPQFIFQYYREEENGRGNFPPRFSGLQFPNYSSELNVNALELDDSALYLCASSLTGQVGGYTFGSGTRLTVV.

The chain uses TRBV2 and TRBJ1-5, with D hard to call. V lost 6 bases, J lost 4 bases, and 10 bases lay in between. The CDR3 spans 13 residues. From germline, CDR1 is SNHLY and CDR2 FYNNEI. The CDR3 region is CASSDGLNQPQHF. The CDR3 bases are TGTGCCAGCAGCGACGGACTTAATCAGCCCCAGCATTTT.

The chain employs TRBV7-3 and TRBJ1-1; D not certain. V lost 3 bases and J lost 5, with 10 bases in between. The germline gives CDR1 SGHTA, CDR2 FQGTGA. This CDR3 has 13 residues. The CDR3 coding sequence is TGTGCCAGCAGCTTCGGTGGGAGTACTGAAGCTTTCTTT. It is translated as CASSFGGSTEAFF.

The chain couples TRBV7-6 to TRBJ1-6; 7 bases agree with TRBD1. The V segment lost 4 bases and the J segment 0 bases; nucleotides outside the gene matches: 3. This CDR3 is 16 amino acids long. Germline-derived CDR1 and CDR2 are SGHVS and FNYEAQ. The CDR3 nucleotides are TGTGCCAGCAGCTCTAGGACAGGCTCCTATAATTCACCCCTCCACTTT. Protein: CASSSRTGSYNSPLHF. The full variable domain, its missing parts supplied by reference TRBV7-6 and TRBJ1-6, is GAGVSQSPRYKVTKRGQDVALRCDPISGHVSLYWYRQALGQGPEFLTYFNYEAQQDKSGLPNDRFSAERPEGSISTLTIQRTEQRDSAMYRCASSSRTGSYNSPLHFGNGTRLTVT.

CDR3 amino acids: CASSLEQGLLGNTIYF. As DNA, the CDR3 is TGTGCCAGCAGCTTAGAACAGGGATTACTTGGAAACACCATATATTTT. This rearrangement joins TRBV7-9 to TRBJ1-3; a weak D match, TRBD1 (6 bases). CDR1 SEHNR and CDR2 FQNEAQ come from the germline V gene (reference sequence). CDR3 length: 16 amino acids. The V end lost 1 base, the J end lost 3 bases, and 13 bases lay between the germline ends.

This chain uses TRBV6-5 with TRBJ1-6, with 8 positions matching TRBD1. The CDR3 runs 14 residues. Germline trimming cut 6 bases from V and 7 bases from J; bases unmatched to any gene: 5. Germline V gene sequence: CDR1 MNHEY, CDR2 SVGAGI. CDR3 protein: CASRRTGLNSPLHF. The CDR3 DNA sequence: TGTGCCAGCAGAAGGACAGGGCTGAATTCACCCCTCCACTTT.

DNA of the CDR3: TGTGCCAGCAGCTTAGACAGAGTTATAACTGAAGCTTTCTTT. It specifies CASSLDRVITEAFF. V gene TRBV5-6 combines with J gene TRBJ1-1; D possibly corresponds to TRBD1 (5 bases). The germline V gene encodes CDR1 SGHDT and CDR2 YYEEEE. V dropped 2 bases and J dropped 5 bases, with 13 bases sitting between them. This CDR3 is 14 amino acids long.

This chain connects TRBV5-1 to TRBJ1-2; D uncertain. Trimming pared 0 bases from V and 0 bases from J, leaving 9 bases between. The CDR3 totals 15 residues. Per germline, CDR1 SGHRS and CDR2 YFSETQ. CDR3 sequence (DNA): TGCGCCAGCAGCTTGGATCCAGTCTCTAACTATGGCTACACCTTC. Its protein is CASSLDPVSNYGYTF.

V is TRBV19 and J is TRBJ2-2, with 9 bases fitting TRBD1. V lost 10 bases and J lost 3; bases outside the gene matches: 9. The V gene's germline CDR1 is LNHDA and CDR2 SQIVND (reference sequence). There are 15 residues in the CDR3. CDR3 region: CATSRQGGHTGELFF. The CDR3 DNA reads as TGTGCCACCTCTCGACAGGGGGGTCACACCGGGGAGCTGTTTTTT.

This clone was observed a single time. The chain combines TRBV5-8 with TRBJ2-5, with 7 bases that match TRBD1. The V segment lost 0 bases and the J segment 3 bases; nucleotides outside the gene matches: 2. Germline CDR1 is SGHTS and CDR2 is YDEGEE. This CDR3 has 14 amino acids. Written as DNA, the CDR3 is TGTGCCAGCAGCTTGGGACAGGGTGAAGAGACCCAGTACTTC. Translation: CASSLGQGEETQYF.

Remarks on this clone: At one end the junction does not follow the germline gene, possibly because of a read error. The chain links TRBV12-5 to TRBJ1-5, with TRBD1 identical over 10 bases. The CDR3 covers 17 residues. Per germline, CDR1 LGHNT and CDR2 FRNRAP. CDR3 protein: CASGLGQGRRGDQPQHF. CDR3 sequence (DNA): TGTGCTAGTGGCTTGGGACAGGGGCGTAGAGGGGATCAGCCCCAGCATTTT. The full variable domain, with the rest looked up from reference TRBV12-5 and TRBJ1-5, is DARVTQTPRHKVTEMGQEVTMRCQPILGHNTVFWYRQTMMQGLELLAYFRNRAPLDDSGMPKDRFSAEMPDATLATLKIQPSEPRDSAVYFCASGLGQGRRGDQPQHFGDGTRLSIL.

This clone was counted a single time. This CDR3 is also generated by other DNA sequences in the sample. The chain combines TRBV9 with TRBJ1-5; D is undetermined. V shed 2 bases and J shed 0 bases, with 6 bases lying between them. Germline CDR1 and CDR2: SGDLS and YYNGEE. This CDR3 is built from 14 residues. CDR3 loop: CASSVGGSNQPQHF. CDR3 DNA sequence: TGTGCCAGCAGCGTCGGCGGTAGCAATCAGCCCCAGCATTTT. Filled out from reference TRBV9 and TRBJ1-5, the complete variable domain reads DSGVTQTPKHLITATGQRVTLRCSPRSGDLSVYWYQQSLDQGLQFLIQYYNGEERAKGNILERFSAQQFPDLHSELNLSSLELGDSALYFCASSVGGSNQPQHFGDGTRLSIL.

The rearrangement joins TRBV7-2 to TRBJ2-6; 8 bases map to TRBD1. The germline CDR1 and CDR2 sequences are SGHTA and FQGNSA. This CDR3 is 18 amino acids long. V trimming: 2 bases; J trimming: 0 bases; junction bases outside the gene matches: 6. This CDR3 is CASSLRTGYASGANVLTF. For the CDR3, the DNA is TGTGCCAGCAGCTTACGGACAGGGTACGCCTCTGGGGCCAACGTCCTGACTTTC.

This clone has more than one count but fewer than ten. The V call is TRBV9, the J call TRBJ2-3; tentatively, D is TRBD1 (6 bases). With 0 bases removed from V and 2 bases from J, the gap between germline ends came to 13 bases. This CDR3 is built from 16 residues. CDR1 and CDR2 (germline): SGDLS, YYNGEE. The CDR3: CASSVAGQRNTDTQYF. The CDR3 DNA reads as TGTGCCAGCAGCGTAGCGGGACAAAGAAACACAGATACGCAGTATTTT.

V and J are TRBV4-2 and TRBJ1-2; 9 bases line up with TRBD1. Germline CDR1 and CDR2: LGHNA and YNFKEQ. CDR3 length equals 15 residues. Germline trimming cut 0 bases from V and 4 bases from J; bases unmatched to any gene: 3. The CDR3 DNA follows: TGTGCCAGCAGCCAAGATGGGACAGGGACCTATGGCTACACCTTC. Translation gives CASSQDGTGTYGYTF.

The CDR3 nucleotides read TGTGCCAGTAGTATTGCACGGTATGAAAAACTGTTTTTT. Translated: CASSIARYEKLFF. The genes are TRBV19 and TRBJ1-4; D unclear. Trimming took off 3 bases at V and 6 bases at J, with 8 bases between the two ends. From germline, CDR1 is LNHDA and CDR2 SQIVND (reference sequence). The CDR3 has 13 residues.

The chain joins TRBV6-2 or TRBV6-3 to TRBJ2-2; 13 bases line up with TRBD2. The V segment lost 6 bases and the J segment 8 bases; nucleotides outside the gene matches: 9. The germline V gene encodes CDR1 MNHEY and CDR2 SVGEGT. CDR3 length: 16 residues. The CDR3 coding sequence is TGTGCCAGCAGCCCTATAGGGACTAGCGGGGCAGGGGAGCTGTTTTTT. Amino acid sequence: CASSPIGTSGAGELFF.

The chain recombines TRBV24-1 with TRBJ2-5; tentative D call: TRBD1 (5 bases). Deletions cut 6 bases from V and 5 bases from J, with 12 bases between. The CDR3 contains 13 residues. CDR1 KGHDR and CDR2 SFDVKD come from the germline V gene. This CDR3 is CATSSGSRETQYF. CDR3 sequence (DNA): TGTGCCACCAGTTCAGGGTCTCGGGAGACCCAGTACTTC.

The chain links TRBV7-3 to TRBJ2-7, with a tentative D call TRBD2 (5 bases). This CDR3 spans 13 amino acids. Trimming pared 0 bases from V and 5 bases from J, leaving 8 bases between. CDR1 and CDR2 from the germline V gene are SGHTA and FQGTGA. The CDR3 sequence is CASSLTGVDEQYF. CDR3 DNA: TGTGCCAGCAGCTTAACCGGGGTGGACGAGCAGTACTTC. The variable domain in full, completed from reference TRBV7-3 and TRBJ2-7, reads GAGVSQTPSNKVTEKGKYVELRCDPISGHTALYWYRQSLGQGPEFLIYFQGTGAADDSGLPNDRFFAVRPEGSVSTLKIQRTERGDSAVYLCASSLTGVDEQYFGPGTRLTVT.

The CDR3 sequence: CASSYGTAFTDTQYF. The CDR3 DNA reads as TGTGCCAGCAGTTACGGGACAGCGTTCACAGATACGCAGTATTTT. The chain uses TRBV6-5 and TRBJ2-3, with TRBD1 matching over 7 bases. There are 15 residues in the CDR3. The trim removed 2 bases at V and 2 bases at J, leaving 4 bases unmatched. Germline V gives CDR1 MNHEY, CDR2 SVGAGI.

In this sample, this clone turned up once. V gene TRBV19 combines with J gene TRBJ1-2; D call uncertain. Germline assignment: CDR1 LNHDA and CDR2 SQIVND (reference sequence). The CDR3 is 14 amino acids. V was shortened by 4 bases and J by 4 bases, with 13 bases between the two germline ends. The chain's CDR3 is CASSTGRTGYGYTF. For the CDR3, the DNA is TGTGCCAGTAGTACGGGGAGGACCGGCTATGGCTACACCTTC.

In this sample, this clone turned up once. The rearrangement joins TRBV7-2 to TRBJ2-3; D is perhaps TRBD2 (5 bases). V shed 2 bases and J shed 0 bases, with 9 bases lying between them. The CDR3 sequence is 15 residues long. The germline V gene has CDR1 SGHTA and CDR2 FQGNSA. CDR3 in amino acids: CASSLSGISTDTQYF. The DNA for the CDR3 is TGTGCCAGCAGCTTATCGGGAATTAGCACAGATACGCAGTATTTT.

The J gene is TRBJ1-2, the V gene TRBV6-1, with TRBD1 as a possible D gene (5 bases). V lost 3 bases to trimming and J lost 8 bases, with 10 bases between them. The CDR3 extends over 12 amino acids. The V gene's germline CDR1 is MNHNS and CDR2 SASEGT. The CDR3 DNA follows: TGTGCCAGCAGTGAGGGGGGTCGGGGCTACACCTTC. Protein product: CASSEGGRGYTF.

V is TRBV6-2 or TRBV6-3 and J is TRBJ2-1, with 8 bases aligning to TRBD2. After removal of 0 bases from V and 9 bases from J, the junction contained 10 bases not matched to a gene. This CDR3 contains 16 residues. Germline V gene data show CDR1 as MNHEY and CDR2 as SVGEGT. In DNA, the CDR3 is TGTGCCAGCAGTTACTCCTTGCGGGGGGCGGAGAGTGAGCAGTTCTTC. Translation gives CASSYSLRGAESEQFF.

CDR3 region: CASSLSREAEQYF. The CDR3 coding sequence is TGCGCCAGCAGCCTTTCGAGGGAGGCCGAGCAGTACTTC. The V call is TRBV4-1, the J call TRBJ2-7; perhaps TRBD2 as D (6 bases). Germline V gene lookup returns CDR1 MGHRA and CDR2 YSYEKL. V was cut by 4 bases and J by 6 bases, with 13 bases left in between. The CDR3 runs to 13 residues.

The gene calls are TRBV7-2 and TRBJ2-7; 8 positions match TRBD1. Germline V lookup: CDR1 SGHTA, CDR2 FQGNSA. With V trimmed by 1 base and J by 3 bases, 5 bases remained unmatched. The CDR3 has 15 residues. CDR3: CASSLGSGTGYEQYF. CDR3 DNA: TGTGCCAGCAGCTTAGGGTCAGGGACAGGCTACGAGCAGTACTTC.

This clone was found a few times. The J gene is TRBJ1-6, the V gene TRBV4-2; 8 bases align to TRBD1. CDR1 LGHNA and CDR2 YNFKEQ come from the germline V gene. The junction had 2 bases not matched to a gene; V was cut back by 0 bases and J by 4 bases. This CDR3 region has 16 residues. CDR3 region: CASSQEDRGYNSPLHF. DNA for the CDR3: TGTGCCAGCAGCCAAGAAGACAGGGGATATAATTCACCCCTCCACTTT.

The chain employs TRBV4-3 and TRBJ2-5, with D possibly TRBD1 on 6 matching bases. The V and J ends lost 4 bases and 6 bases respectively, with 9 bases between them. The CDR3 extends over 12 amino acids. Germline values: CDR1 LGHNA, CDR2 YSLEER. The CDR3, as DNA: TGCGCCAGCAGCCTGGACAGTCAGACCCAGTACTTC. It is translated as CASSLDSQTQYF.

The chain recombines TRBV4-2 with TRBJ2-5; D possibly corresponds to TRBD2 (5 bases). The ends were cut back, 0 bases at V and 3 bases at J, with 8 bases in the middle. The CDR3 is 14 amino acids. Looked up from germline, CDR1 is LGHNA and CDR2 is YNFKEQ. The CDR3 nucleotides read TGTGCCAGCAGCCAAGACGAGGGAAAAGAGACCCAGTACTTC. Translating gives CASSQDEGKETQYF.

The rearrangement links TRBV11-2 to TRBJ2-1; possibly TRBD1 for D (5 bases). CDR1 is SGHAT, CDR2 FQNNGV, per germline. The CDR3 has 13 residues. Trimming took off 0 bases at V and 10 bases at J, with 10 bases between the two ends. As DNA, the CDR3 is TGTGCCAGCAGCTTAGATTTTCGGACAGAGCAGTTCTTC. Amino acid sequence: CASSLDFRTEQFF.

This clone has just one count. The chain is built from TRBV6-1 and TRBJ2-5; D is unresolved. The CDR3 spans 12 residues. Trimming stripped 2 bases from V and 4 bases from J, with 5 bases between. Per germline, CDR1 MNHNS and CDR2 SASEGT. The CDR3 sequence is CASSEPIETQYF. The DNA for the CDR3 is TGTGCCAGCAGTGAACCAATAGAGACCCAGTACTTC.